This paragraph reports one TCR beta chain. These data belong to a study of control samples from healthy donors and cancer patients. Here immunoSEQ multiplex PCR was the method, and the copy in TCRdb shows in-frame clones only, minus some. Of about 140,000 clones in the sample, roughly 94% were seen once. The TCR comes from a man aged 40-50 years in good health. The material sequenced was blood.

CDR3 sequence (DNA): TGTGCCAGCTCACCCCAGGCAGTCGACGGATTCGAGCAGTACTTC. Translated, it gives CASSPQAVDGFEQYF. The chain joins TRBV18 to TRBJ2-7; D remains unclear. Between the trimmed V and J ends, which lost 3 bases and 6 bases, there was a span of 18 bases. There are 15 residues in the CDR3. Germline CDR1 KGHSH, CDR2 LQKENI.